This T cell receptor beta chain was captured by sequencing in a study of blood T cell repertoires in COVID-19. This table comes from immunoSEQ multiplex PCR, and its TCRdb copy is limited to in-frame clones, with some not included. The sample holds under 350,000 clones, roughly 86% seen once. The sequencing input was PBMCs or T cells enriched from blood (not recorded which). The clonotype comes from a woman aged 18-29 years who had recovered from COVID-19.

DNA for the CDR3: TGTGCCAGTAGTAAGGAGAGCAATCAGCCCCAGCATTTT. Amino acid sequence: CASSKESNQPQHF. The rearrangement links TRBV19 to TRBJ1-5; D not resolved. Germline CDR1 LNHDA, CDR2 SQIVND (reference sequence). This CDR3 has 13 amino acids. V was cut by 4 bases and J by 1 base, with 5 bases left in between.